A single sample is the source of the 18 T cell receptor beta chains below, sequenced in a study of PD-L1 blockade in urothelial cancer (TCRdb year 2017). The meaning of the sample's time point label: pretreatment peripheral blood. Library prep was done by the immunoSEQ multiplex PCR assay. In TCRdb, the immuneACCESS table is reduced to in-frame sequences with V and J assigned. These tables do not hold every clone; where another copy was compared, an unresolved V gene accounts for under half, and the others remain unexplained. This sample comprises approximately 72,000 clones, around 86% of them detected only once. The ten largest clones take up 14% to 15% of the sample. The material sequenced was PBMCs, taken around atezolizumab (anti-PD-L1) treatment. These TCRs come from a man between 60 and 75 years old with urothelial cancer.

The genes are TRBV5-6 and TRBJ2-3; 7 bases match TRBD1. Germline-derived CDR1 and CDR2 are SGHDT and YYEEEE. This CDR3 region has 15 residues. V trimming: 0 bases; J trimming: 1 base; junction bases outside the gene matches: 2. The CDR3 DNA reads as TGTGCCAGCAGCTTGGACAGGGGACGCACAGATACGCAGTATTTT. As protein: CASSLDRGRTDTQYF.

CDR3 loop: CASSPTTGRKNIQYF. Written as DNA, the CDR3 is TGTGCCAGCAGTCCTACCACAGGTCGCAAAAACATTCAGTACTTC. The gene calls are TRBV25-1 and TRBJ2-4, with a weak D call TRBD1 (5 bases). Germline CDR1 is MGHDK and CDR2 is SYGVNS. Trimming left V 5 bases short and J 3 bases short, with 14 bases between. The CDR3 consists of 15 residues.

This clone was detected once. The chain employs TRBV30 and TRBJ2-7; 7 nucleotides agree with TRBD1. Per the germline V gene, CDR1 is GTSNPN and CDR2 is SVGIG (reference sequence). CDR3 size: 13 residues. With 3 bases clipped from V and 4 bases from J, the junction kept 6 bases outside the gene matches. DNA of the CDR3: TGTGCCTGGAGATTTAGGGGGCTATACGAGCAGTACTTC. The encoded protein is CAWRFRGLYEQYF.

This sequence joins TRBV9 and TRBJ2-1; 9 bases agree with TRBD2. CDR3 length equals 15 residues. Germline-derived CDR1 and CDR2 are SGDLS and YYNGEE. With 5 bases clipped from V and 3 bases from J, the junction kept 6 bases outside the gene matches. The CDR3 loop is CASSRSGGDYNEQFF. The CDR3 DNA is TGTGCCAGCAGTCGTAGCGGGGGAGACTACAATGAGCAGTTCTTC.

This sequence joins TRBV27 and TRBJ2-1; possibly TRBD2 for D (6 bases). Germline V lookup: CDR1 MNHEY, CDR2 SMNVEV (reference sequence). Trimming took 4 bases from V and 4 from J, leaving 11 bases between them. The CDR3 is made up of 14 amino acids. The CDR3 reads CASSSGTGYNEQFF. CDR3 in DNA: TGTGCCAGCAGTTCCGGGACTGGATACAATGAGCAGTTCTTC.

The genes are TRBV4-3 and TRBJ2-7; possibly TRBD2 for D (6 bases). Trimming took 4 bases from V and 5 from J, leaving 21 bases between them. The CDR3 has 16 residues. The V gene's germline CDR1 is LGHNA and CDR2 YSLEER. In DNA form, the CDR3 reads TGCGCCAGCAGCCTGAGGGGAGGCCCCGAGGGAAACGAGCAGTACTTC. This gives the protein CASSLRGGPEGNEQYF.

V is TRBV19 and J is TRBJ1-6; no reliable D call. The germline V gene has CDR1 LNHDA and CDR2 SQIVND (reference sequence). V was cut by 7 bases and J by 5 bases, with 18 bases left in between. CDR3 size: 16 residues. CDR3 sequence: CASTLRQGSNNSPLHF. In DNA, the CDR3 is TGTGCCAGTACCCTGAGGCAAGGTTCAAATAATTCACCCCTCCACTTT.

The chain uses TRBV29-1 and TRBJ2-7, with a weak D call TRBD1 (6 bases). The germline gives CDR1 SQVTM, CDR2 ANQGSEA. This CDR3 region has 13 residues. V lost 7 bases, J lost 2 bases, and 15 bases lay in between. Written as DNA, the CDR3 is TGCAGCGCCTCTGACAGGTATGCCTACGAGCAGTACTTC. Translation gives CSASDRYAYEQYF.

V and J are TRBV15 and TRBJ2-1; 9 positions match TRBD2. Germline CDR1 is LNHNV and CDR2 is YYDKDF (reference sequence). V lost 3 bases and J lost 4; bases outside the gene matches: 4. This CDR3 region has 15 residues. The CDR3 here is CATSSLAGRYNEQFF. CDR3 DNA sequence: TGTGCCACCAGCAGCCTAGCGGGGAGGTACAATGAGCAGTTCTTC. Using reference TRBV15 and TRBJ2-1 for the parts outside the CDR3, the full variable domain is DAMVIQNPRYQVTQFGKPVTLSCSQTLNHNVMYWYQQKSSQAPKLLFHYYDKDFNNEADTPDNFQSRRPNTSFCFLDIRSPGLGDTAMYLCATSSLAGRYNEQFFGPGTRLTVL.

The chain employs TRBV9 and TRBJ2-1; TRBD2 matches at 10 bases. The CDR3 runs to 17 residues. Germline lookup yields CDR1 SGDLS and CDR2 YYNGEE. Unmatched junction bases numbered 13, after V lost 0 bases and J lost 10 bases. The CDR3 DNA is TGTGCCAGCAGCGTAGCTCACCAAGCGGGGGGGGCCGGGGAGCAGTTCTTC. This codes for CASSVAHQAGGAGEQFF.

This clone turned up a few times. The chain couples TRBV6-1 to TRBJ1-2, with TRBD1 matching 11 bases. The CDR3 totals 14 residues. Germline V gives CDR1 MNHNS, CDR2 SASEGT. The V gene end was trimmed by 3 bases and the J gene end by 6 bases; junction bases not matched to a gene: 3. CDR3 loop: CASSDRDRGNGYTF. The DNA of the CDR3 is TGTGCCAGCAGTGACCGGGACAGGGGGAATGGCTACACCTTC.

The chain carries TRBV30 and TRBJ2-2; no clear D. Germline CDR1 and CDR2: GTSNPN and SVGIG (reference sequence). The CDR3 runs to 14 residues. With 0 bases removed from V and 5 bases from J, the gap between germline ends came to 10 bases. CDR3 in amino acids: CAWSVLSGTGELFF. The CDR3 DNA is TGTGCCTGGAGTGTACTGTCCGGGACCGGGGAGCTGTTTTTT.

The CDR3 protein is CASSLRLSVSNTEAFF. CDR3 DNA sequence: TGTGCCAGCAGCTTAAGATTATCAGTTTCGAACACTGAAGCTTTCTTT. The V call is TRBV7-9, the J call TRBJ1-1; D remains ambiguous. CDR1 is SEHNR and CDR2 is FQNEAQ in the germline V gene (reference sequence). CDR3 size: 16 residues. Trimming took 2 bases from V and 1 from J, leaving 14 bases between them.

CDR3 sequence (DNA): TGTGCCTGGAGTGTACGGATAGTAGGGGGCCCCGATGGCTACACCTTC. Protein: CAWSVRIVGGPDGYTF. The rearrangement joins TRBV30 to TRBJ1-2; 7 bases line up with TRBD1. Germline lookup yields CDR1 GTSNPN and CDR2 SVGIG (reference sequence). With V trimmed by 0 bases and J by 6 bases, 13 bases remained unmatched. The CDR3 is 16 amino acids.

The V and J genes are TRBV6-5 and TRBJ1-2; D is unclear. The V gene lost 6 bases and the J gene lost 1 base, with 12 bases spanning the gap. CDR1 is MNHEY, CDR2 SVGAGI, per germline. There are 14 residues in the CDR3. The CDR3 loop reads CASRALTVNYGYTF. For the CDR3, the DNA is TGTGCCAGCAGAGCCTTAACAGTTAACTATGGCTACACCTTC.

The chain links TRBV2 to TRBJ2-2; 9 nucleotides line up with TRBD1. Germline values: CDR1 SNHLY, CDR2 FYNNEI. This CDR3 comprises 14 residues. V lost 7 bases, J lost 7 bases, and 7 bases stayed unmatched. The CDR3 loop is CASMRQGVGGELFF. CDR3 coding DNA: TGTGCCAGCATGAGACAGGGGGTAGGCGGGGAGCTGTTTTTT.

This chain connects TRBV19 to TRBJ1-2, with 7 bases aligning to TRBD1. The germline gives CDR1 LNHDA, CDR2 SQIVND (reference sequence). J lost 7 bases, V lost 4 bases, and 3 bases had no gene match. The CDR3 length is 12 residues. Written as DNA, the CDR3 is TGTGCCAGTAGTAGTCCAGGGGGTGGCTACACCTTC. As protein: CASSSPGGGYTF.

The chain recombines TRBV7-2 with TRBJ2-1; TRBD2 matches 13 bases. Germline assignment: CDR1 SGHTA and CDR2 FQGNSA. The CDR3 runs to 15 residues. V shed 4 bases and J 12 bases; nucleotides not matched to a gene: 9. The CDR3 sequence is CASSSRTSGGLTQFF. CDR3 nucleotide sequence: TGTGCCAGCAGCTCACGGACTAGCGGGGGCTTGACGCAGTTCTTC.